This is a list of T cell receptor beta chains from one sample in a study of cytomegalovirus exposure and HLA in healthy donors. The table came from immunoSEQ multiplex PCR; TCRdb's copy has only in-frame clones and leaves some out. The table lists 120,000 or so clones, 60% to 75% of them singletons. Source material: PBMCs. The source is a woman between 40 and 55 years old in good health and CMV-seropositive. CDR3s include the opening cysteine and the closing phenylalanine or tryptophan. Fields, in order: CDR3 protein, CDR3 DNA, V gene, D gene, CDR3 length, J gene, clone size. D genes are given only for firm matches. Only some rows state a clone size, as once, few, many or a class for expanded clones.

CDR3: CASSRDRGKYEQYF
DNA: TGTGCCAGCAGCCGGGACAGGGGGAAGTACGAGCAGTACTTC
V: TRBV6-5
D: TRBD1
length: 14
J: TRBJ2-7
size: .

CDR3: CASSSPTGTGELFF
DNA: TGTGCTAGCAGCTCCCCGACGGGAACCGGGGAGCTGTTTTTT
V: TRBV7-7
D: .
length: 14
J: TRBJ2-2
size: .

CDR3: CASSERGDRGDEQYF
DNA: TGTGCCAGCAGCGAAAGAGGGGACAGGGGCGACGAGCAGTACTTC
V: TRBV9
D: TRBD1
length: 15
J: TRBJ2-7
size: .

CDR3: CASSQENPSGGSTDTQYF
DNA: TGCGCCAGCAGCCAAGAAAACCCTAGCGGGGGGAGCACAGATACGCAGTATTTT
V: TRBV4-1
D: TRBD2
length: 18
J: TRBJ2-3
size: .

CDR3: CAWTFGGTEAFF
DNA: TGTGCCTGGACCTTCGGGGGCACTGAAGCTTTCTTT
V: TRBV30
D: .
length: 12
J: TRBJ1-1
size: .

CDR3: CASSLGQSNYGYTF
DNA: TGCGCCAGCAGCTTGGGACAATCTAACTATGGCTACACCTTC
V: TRBV5-1
D: .
length: 14
J: TRBJ1-2
size: .

CDR3: CASSRDLGADTIYF
DNA: TGTGCCAGCAGTAGGGACTTAGGGGCGGACACCATATATTTT
V: TRBV6-6
D: .
length: 14
J: TRBJ1-3
size: .

CDR3: CAWTTGGYEQYF
DNA: TGTGCCTGGACCACGGGAGGCTACGAGCAGTACTTC
V: TRBV30
D: TRBD2
length: 12
J: TRBJ2-7
size: .

CDR3: CASSSTGLGTGELFF
DNA: TGTGCCAGCAGCTCGACAGGGCTCGGCACCGGGGAGCTGTTTTTT
V: TRBV7-6
D: TRBD1
length: 15
J: TRBJ2-2
size: .

CDR3: CASSPDGTGGYEQYF
DNA: TGCGCCAGCAGCCCAGACGGGACAGGGGGCTACGAGCAGTACTTC
V: TRBV4-3
D: TRBD1
length: 15
J: TRBJ2-7
size: .

CDR3: CAWSVGHGQSNYGYTF
DNA: TGTGCCTGGAGTGTAGGCCACGGACAGTCTAACTATGGCTACACCTTC
V: TRBV30
D: .
length: 16
J: TRBJ1-2
size: .

CDR3: CASSLASGQETQYF
DNA: TGTGCTAGCAGCTTAGCATCAGGACAAGAGACCCAGTACTTC
V: TRBV7-7
D: .
length: 14
J: TRBJ2-5
size: .

CDR3: CASASYRGNTEAFF
DNA: TGTGCTAGTGCCTCCTACAGGGGGAACACTGAAGCTTTCTTT
V: TRBV12-5
D: TRBD1
length: 14
J: TRBJ1-1
size: .

CDR3: CASSFAGRNYEQYF
DNA: TGTGCCAGCAGCTTCGCGGGACGGAACTACGAGCAGTACTTC
V: TRBV13
D: .
length: 14
J: TRBJ2-7
size: .

CDR3: CASSNTRYRYGYTF
DNA: TGTGCCAGCAGTAACACCCGTTACCGCTATGGCTACACCTTC
V: TRBV6-5
D: .
length: 14
J: TRBJ1-2
size: .

CDR3: CASSLGTEALSNYGYTF
DNA: TGTGCCAGCAGCCTCGGGACAGAGGCTCTCTCTAACTATGGCTACACCTTC
V: TRBV5-4
D: TRBD1
length: 17
J: TRBJ1-2
size: .

CDR3: CATSRDGAGEAFF
DNA: TGTGCCACCAGCAGAGATGGGGCTGGTGAAGCTTTCTTT
V: TRBV15
D: .
length: 13
J: TRBJ1-1
size: few

CDR3: CAWKGYRGQGQYF
DNA: TGTGCCTGGAAAGGGTACAGGGGCCAAGGGCAGTACTTC
V: TRBV30
D: TRBD1
length: 13
J: TRBJ2-7
size: .

CDR3: CASSQERGRTGELFF
DNA: TGTGCCAGCAGCCAAGAAAGGGGGCGCACCGGGGAGCTGTTTTTT
V: TRBV14
D: TRBD1
length: 15
J: TRBJ2-2
size: once

CDR3: CASSPSGEYNEKLFF
DNA: TGTGCCAGCAGCCCTTCGGGGGAGTATAATGAAAAACTGTTTTTT
V: TRBV9
D: .
length: 15
J: TRBJ1-4
size: .

CDR3: CASRAEAGRSEAFF
DNA: TGTGCCAGCAGGGCCGAGGCGGGGAGGTCTGAAGCTTTCTTT
V: TRBV2
D: .
length: 14
J: TRBJ1-1
size: .

CDR3: CASSLDRGAGNTIYF
DNA: TGTGCCAGCAGCTTGGACAGGGGTGCTGGAAACACCATATATTTT
V: TRBV13
D: TRBD1
length: 15
J: TRBJ1-3
size: .

CDR3: CASSLGSGRDSRGTDTQYF
DNA: TGCGCCAGCAGCTTGGGATCGGGGCGGGACAGTCGAGGGACAGATACGCAGTATTTT
V: TRBV5-1
D: .
length: 19
J: TRBJ2-3
size: .

CDR3: CASSIMSGQGTDTQYF
DNA: TGTGCCAGTAGTATTATGTCGGGACAGGGTACAGATACGCAGTATTTT
V: TRBV19
D: TRBD1
length: 16
J: TRBJ2-3
size: few

CDR3: CASSHPDSSSSYNSPLHF
DNA: TGTGCCAGCAGCCATCCCGACAGTTCTAGCTCCTATAATTCACCCCTCCACTTT
V: TRBV7-9
D: .
length: 18
J: TRBJ1-6
size: .

CDR3: CASSQEGLKNEQFF
DNA: TGCGCCAGCAGCCAAGAAGGACTAAAGAATGAGCAGTTCTTC
V: TRBV4-1
D: .
length: 14
J: TRBJ2-1
size: .

CDR3: CASSGTGIGNQPQHF
DNA: TGTGCCAGCAGTGGGACAGGGATAGGCAATCAGCCCCAGCATTTT
V: TRBV28
D: TRBD1
length: 15
J: TRBJ1-5
size: .

CDR3: CASSGGKRQPQHF
DNA: TGTGCCAGCAGCGGGGGAAAAAGGCAGCCCCAGCATTTT
V: TRBV28
D: .
length: 13
J: TRBJ1-5
size: .

CDR3: CASSLYAGTGSEKLFF
DNA: TGTGCCAGCAGCCTGTACGCCGGGACAGGGAGCGAAAAACTGTTTTTT
V: TRBV7-8
D: TRBD1
length: 16
J: TRBJ1-4
size: once